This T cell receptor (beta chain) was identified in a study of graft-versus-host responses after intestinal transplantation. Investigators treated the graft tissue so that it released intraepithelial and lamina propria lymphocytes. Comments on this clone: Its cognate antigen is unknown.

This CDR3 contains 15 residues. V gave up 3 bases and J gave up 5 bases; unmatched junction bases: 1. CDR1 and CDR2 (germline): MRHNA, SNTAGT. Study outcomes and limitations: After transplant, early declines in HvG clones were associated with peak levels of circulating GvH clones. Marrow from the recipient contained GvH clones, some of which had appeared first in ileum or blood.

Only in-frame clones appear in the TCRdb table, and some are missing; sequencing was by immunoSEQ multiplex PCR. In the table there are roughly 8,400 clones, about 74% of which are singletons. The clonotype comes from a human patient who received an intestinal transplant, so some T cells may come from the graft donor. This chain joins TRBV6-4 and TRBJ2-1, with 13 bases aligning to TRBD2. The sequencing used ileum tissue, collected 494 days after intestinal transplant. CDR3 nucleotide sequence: TGTGCCAGCAGTGAGGGGACTAGCGGGAACAATGAGCAGTTCTTC. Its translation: CASSEGTSGNNEQFF.